This T cell receptor beta chain was documented in a study of long-term antiretroviral therapy in people with HIV (dated by TCRdb to the early 2020s). General notes on the study: The earliest samples were collected approximately a decade before the 2015 WHO recommendation for immediate ART, a period when ART was typically delayed until CD4 counts fell. About 35% of the 30 participants with HIV were female. Test extractions of a monoclonal T-cell line alongside a few dozen polyclonal samples showed no cross-contamination during QIAcube processing. The cohort contributed 150 to 200 cryopreserved PBMC samples from fewer than 35 adults with confirmed HIV infection, collected serially over a mean of around 6 years (range 1-12). This retrospective serial study examined whether starting ART and sustained HIV suppression were associated with changes in the composition and diversity of the TRB repertoire in peripheral blood. Study-wide findings and limitations: The samples were dated from the mid-2000s to the late 2010s, and the ART regimens that were used may be less effective than current ART regimens. Starting ART was linked to a significant rise in TRB diversity, yet even after long-term ART the diversity remained significantly lower than in transplant donor controls. HIV repertoires had narrower CDR3 length ranges than controls, and the network structure suggested an antigen-experienced repertoire that shifted only slightly toward naive after ART. The repertoire was dominated across all time points by expanded TRB clones identified before ART initiation, although this dominance was seen to fluctuate and to decrease in many PLHIV after ART. Because cell numbers in pre-ART samples were limited, unsorted PBMC were profiled instead of sorted CD4+ and CD8+ T cells. Limited PBMC availability meant only the TCR beta chain was sequenced, without alpha chain pairing. Inferences about post-ART repertoire changes are limited because no data were available on ART adherence, viral resistance or therapy changes.

Inclusion was restricted to participants for whom at least one PBMC sample before ART initiation and at least two post-ART samples were available. All participants with HIV were treated in the United States of America. Before DNA extraction, cryopreserved samples of roughly 1-10 million PBMC were thawed and washed. At the time of the earliest PBMC sample, participants with HIV were aged between roughly 20 and 54 years. Each participant contributed PBMC samples from 1-4 timepoints before ART initiation and 2-8 timepoints after ART initiation, with a median of 7 samples. Serial HIV viral load, CD4+ T-cell count, ART history and demographic data were obtained for every participant. Genomic DNA was extracted from unsorted PBMC with a Qiagen kit on a QIAcube, processed in batches of 12 samples. V and J are truncated by 5 bases and 0 bases respectively, leaving an intervening sequence of 19 bases. As encoded in the germline V gene (reference sequence), CDR1 is GTSNPN while CDR2 is SVGIG. The CDR3 contains 16 residues, cysteine and phenylalanine counted. Just the 48-base CDR3 DNA is kept, in frame starting at base 1.

The immunoSEQ hsTCRB v3.0 assay was used at survey level resolution for TRB variable region sequencing. A depth of roughly 40,000-55,000 T-cell genomes per sample was targeted for TRB sequencing. TRB libraries were pooled and sequenced on an Illumina MiSeq using a v3 150-cycle kit. For the original study's pipeline: Repertoire analysis was performed in R inside a reproducible Nextflow workflow that covered QC, data transformation and analysis. LymphoSeq2, an R package for AIRR-Seq data exploration, was used to implement custom analyses. A few samples that yielded fewer than 5000 total TRB sequences were excluded, so that 188 HIV repertoires were analyzed. Among the roughly 200 retained HIV repertoires, 55 to 60 were collected before ART initiation and over 120 were collected after ART initiation. Repertoires were downsampled to 5000 TRB nucleotide sequences, with summary statistics averaged over 100 downsampling iterations. The analysis kept only TRB sequences whose CDR3 regions were at least seven amino acids long. Two measures captured diversity: a Shannon entropy-derived clonality score and the Gini coefficient. In repertoire networks, the top 5000 CDR3 amino acid sequences were linked whenever an edit distance of one separated two sequences. GLIPH2 predicted antigen specificity groups and MHC restriction for TRB CDR3 amino acid sequences. To flag known CMV, EBV, HIV or tissue antigen associations, CDR3 amino acid sequences were matched against VDJdb and McPAS-TCR. Pre-ART, post-ART and control groups were compared with Wilcoxon signed-rank tests and Holm-Bonferroni correction. This immuneACCESS table, as held by TCRdb, lists in-frame sequences with V and J called but not all clones. Of the missing ones, under half trace to an unresolved V gene in checked studies; the others have no known cause. V, J and clone size derive from that table, while D and trimming were established from the DNA sequence. The sample profile shows tens of thousands of clones; roughly 85% of them were found once. Jointly, the top ten make up approximately 9% of the sample.

On this clone itself: Its antigen remains undetermined. Per-base quality was not reported, and no clone a single base away is much larger than it.

Sequencing used unsorted PBMCs, obtained 2.3 years after starting antiretroviral therapy. The sequence was collected from a man aged 35-49 years with HIV. The sequence links TRBV30 to TRBJ1-1; a weak D assignment points to TRBD1 (5 bases agree). The CDR3 reads as follows: CAWREGKWGMNTEAFF. The DNA sequence is TGTGCCTGGCGCGAGGGGAAGTGGGGGATGAACACTGAAGCTTTCTTT.